This T cell receptor (beta chain) was retrieved from a study of glioma-infiltrating T cells after dendritic cell vaccination. V lost 2 bases, J lost 5 bases, and 5 bases stayed unmatched. Germline V lookup: CDR1 LNHDA, CDR2 SQIVND (reference sequence). The CDR3 is 15 residues long. The method was immunoSEQ multiplex PCR; TCRdb's version includes in-frame clones alone and lacks a portion of them. The repertoire includes 95,000 to 110,000 clones, roughly 79% of them detected once, and about 12% sits in the top ten. The chain has TRBV19 and TRBJ2-5; 10 bases agree with TRBD1. The sample here was blood, taken before dendritic cell vaccination. The sequence was obtained from a human donor with glioblastoma. In nucleotides, the CDR3 is TGTGCCAGTAGTATATCTGGGACAGGGGTGGAGACCCAGTACTTC. This encodes CASSISGTGVETQYF.